The 26 T cell receptor beta chains below were found in one sample sequenced in a study of T cell responses to AZD1222 COVID-19 vaccine. The data were produced by immunoSEQ multiplex PCR, yet TCRdb's version contains in-frame clones alone and is incomplete. There are 85,000 to 120,000 clones in the sample; around 90% occur only once, and about 5.4% lies in the top ten. The sample consisted of peripheral blood, taken on day 0 of AZD1222 vaccination. The receptors shown here come from an adult in good health.

The CDR3 is CASSQELKTYEQYF. CDR3 in DNA: TGTGCCAGCAGCCAAGAATTGAAGACCTACGAGCAGTACTTC. The chain joins TRBV3-1 (or the pseudogene TRBV3-2) to TRBJ2-7, with D unresolved. The V gene's germline CDR1 is LGHDT and CDR2 YNNKEL (reference sequence). This CDR3 comprises 14 residues. Trimming cost V 0 bases and J 2 bases, with 8 bases left between them.

The chain links TRBV4-1 to TRBJ1-2; D possibly corresponds to TRBD1 (6 bases). V was pared by 0 bases and J by 5 bases, with 19 bases between. Germline CDR1 reads MGHRA; CDR2 reads YSYEKL. This CDR3 has 17 residues. CDR3 sequence (DNA): TGCGCCAGCAGCCAAGATCTGGCAGGACAGCGGTTATATGGCTACACCTTC. This translates into CASSQDLAGQRLYGYTF.

The J gene is TRBJ1-3, the V gene TRBV4-2, with D perhaps matching TRBD1 (6 bases). Germline CDR1 LGHNA, CDR2 YNFKEQ. V was trimmed by 3 bases and J by 8 bases, leaving 20 bases between them. CDR3 length: 16 residues. In nucleotides, the CDR3 is TGTGCCAGCAGCCAGGGACCAAGGACAGCTCTAGACACCATATATTTT. This sequence encodes CASSQGPRTALDTIYF.

The chain combines TRBV11-2 with TRBJ1-1; D is unresolved. The ends were cut back, 0 bases at V and 6 bases at J, with 11 bases in the middle. Germline V gene sequence: CDR1 SGHAT, CDR2 FQNNGV. This CDR3 comprises 14 residues. CDR3 amino acids: CASSLERVGPEAFF. CDR3 nucleotide sequence: TGTGCCAGCAGCTTAGAGAGGGTGGGCCCTGAAGCTTTCTTT.

The V call is TRBV28, the J call TRBJ1-3; D gene ambiguous. V was cut by 2 bases and J by 9 bases, with 17 bases left in between. Per the germline V gene, CDR1 is MDHEN and CDR2 is SYDVKM. This CDR3 contains 15 residues. This CDR3 is CASSLLTAPEVTIYF. Here the CDR3 DNA reads TGTGCCAGCAGTTTACTAACAGCTCCGGAGGTCACCATATATTTT.

This rearrangement joins TRBV20-1 to TRBJ1-2; a weak D match, TRBD1 (5 bases). The CDR3 has 11 amino acids. Per germline, CDR1 DFQATT and CDR2 SNEGSKA (reference sequence). The V end lost 7 bases, the J end lost 10 bases, and 16 bases lay between the germline ends. The chain's CDR3 is CSGGTLLTYTF. The CDR3 DNA reads TGCAGTGGGGGGACCCTTTTGACCTACACCTTC.

This chain connects TRBV3-1 (or the pseudogene TRBV3-2) to TRBJ2-5; D gene ambiguous. V shed 4 bases and J shed 5 bases, with 11 bases lying between them. The CDR3 runs to 13 residues. Per germline, CDR1 LGHDT and CDR2 YNNKEL (reference sequence). CDR3 nucleotides: TGTGCCAGCAGCCTTCGGTCAACGGAGACCCAGTACTTC. As protein: CASSLRSTETQYF.

This chain links TRBV27 with TRBJ2-2; tentatively, D is TRBD1 or TRBD2 (5 bases each). This CDR3 comprises 16 residues. V was trimmed by 0 bases and J by 5 bases, leaving 13 bases between them. Germline CDR1 reads MNHEY; CDR2 reads SMNVEV (reference sequence). The CDR3 DNA follows: TGTGCCAGCAGTTTATCGTGGGGCCGGGGAACCGGGGAGCTGTTTTTT. This codes for CASSLSWGRGTGELFF.

The chain is built from TRBV18 and TRBJ2-5, with 7 bases aligning to TRBD2. Germline-derived CDR1 and CDR2 are KGHSH and LQKENI. The J segment lost 5 bases and the V segment lost 3 bases, leaving 9 bases of the junction unmatched. CDR3 length: 15 residues. CDR3 amino acids: CASSPRQGGAETQYF. CDR3 DNA: TGTGCCAGCTCACCGAGGCAGGGAGGGGCGGAGACCCAGTACTTC.

J is TRBJ2-7 and V is TRBV4-1, with D tentatively TRBD1 (6 bases). Trimming shortened V by 4 bases and J by 0 bases, and 13 bases separated the two germline ends. The CDR3 length is 15 residues. From germline, CDR1 is MGHRA and CDR2 YSYEKL. CDR3 residues: CASSRGQTSSYEQYF. CDR3 coding DNA: TGCGCCAGCAGCCGTGGACAGACGAGCTCCTACGAGCAGTACTTC.

The rearrangement uses TRBV9 and TRBJ2-2; no definite D call. Germline CDR1 and CDR2: SGDLS and YYNGEE. Trimming stripped 4 bases from V and 2 bases from J, with 12 bases between. The CDR3 totals 15 residues. This CDR3 is CASSLAWGNTGELFF. Here the CDR3 DNA reads TGTGCCAGCAGCCTCGCGTGGGGTAACACCGGGGAGCTGTTTTTT. Full variable domain (outside the CDR3, taken from reference TRBV9 and TRBJ2-2): DSGVTQTPKHLITATGQRVTLRCSPRSGDLSVYWYQQSLDQGLQFLIQYYNGEERAKGNILERFSAQQFPDLHSELNLSSLELGDSALYFCASSLAWGNTGELFFGEGSRLTVL.

The CDR3 nucleotides read TGTGCCAGCAGCTATCGGAGCTCCTACAATGAGCAGTTCTTC. Protein sequence: CASSYRSSYNEQFF. The chain employs TRBV7-2 and TRBJ2-1; D is uncertain. The CDR3 covers 14 residues. CDR1 and CDR2 (germline): SGHTA, FQGNSA. The germline V and J ends were trimmed by 4 bases and 0 bases, with 7 bases remaining between them.

This clone is a singleton in its sample. J is TRBJ1-2 and V is TRBV5-1, with TRBD1 matching 9 bases. The V gene end was trimmed by 3 bases and the J gene end by 4 bases; junction bases not matched to a gene: 4. This CDR3 contains 14 residues. CDR1 is SGHRS, CDR2 YFSETQ, per germline. The CDR3 DNA sequence: TGCGCCAGCAGCTCGGACAGGGGCTCCTATGGCTACACCTTC. Its translation: CASSSDRGSYGYTF.

The chain joins TRBV4-2 to TRBJ1-1, with D uncertain. The V end was cut by 4 bases, the J end by 1 base, with 7 bases between. The V gene's germline CDR1 is LGHNA and CDR2 YNFKEQ. This CDR3 is built from 13 residues. CDR3 region: CASSPRENTEAFF. The CDR3 DNA reads TGTGCCAGCAGCCCCCGAGAGAACACTGAAGCTTTCTTT.

The V gene is TRBV5-1, the J gene TRBJ1-1; 8 bases are shared with TRBD1. The CDR3 covers 15 residues. V shed 3 bases and J 1 base; nucleotides not matched to a gene: 5. Germline CDR1 reads SGHRS; CDR2 reads YFSETQ. Here the CDR3 DNA reads TGCGCCAGCAGCTCCTCTGGACAGGGGAACACTGAAGCTTTCTTT. It codes for CASSSSGQGNTEAFF.

The V call is TRBV9, the J call TRBJ2-4; 9 bases line up with TRBD1. The V gene's germline CDR1 is SGDLS and CDR2 YYNGEE. With 5 bases clipped from V and 8 bases from J, the junction kept 14 bases outside the gene matches. The CDR3 sequence is 16 residues long. The CDR3 region has the DNA TGTGCCAGCAGTGCCTCTTCCGGGACAGGGAGAGACATTCAGTACTTC. As protein: CASSASSGTGRDIQYF.

The chain uses TRBV4-2 and TRBJ2-3, with unresolved D. Germline assignment: CDR1 LGHNA and CDR2 YNFKEQ. The CDR3 contains 14 residues. Trimming shortened V by 1 base and J by 6 bases, and 11 bases separated the two germline ends. The CDR3 sequence: CASSQGGSVDTQYF. Here the CDR3 DNA reads TGTGCCAGCAGCCAAGGAGGTTCGGTGGATACGCAGTATTTT.

V and J are TRBV7-8 and TRBJ1-1; weak D call: TRBD1 (6 bases). Germline-derived CDR1 and CDR2 are SGHVS and FQNEAQ. V was cut by 5 bases and J by 4 bases, with 11 bases left in between. There are 13 residues in the CDR3. CDR3 bases: TGTGCCAGCAGCATACAGGGAAGCACTGAAGCTTTCTTT. This gives the protein CASSIQGSTEAFF.

The chain combines TRBV19 with TRBJ1-5; tentatively, D is TRBD1 (6 bases). Germline V CDR1 and CDR2: LNHDA, SQIVND (reference sequence). The CDR3 is 15 amino acids. The germline V and J ends were trimmed by 10 bases and 1 base, with 17 bases remaining between them. CDR3: CATQYTGSSNQPQHF. In nucleotides, the CDR3 is TGTGCCACCCAGTACACAGGGTCAAGCAATCAGCCCCAGCATTTT. The full variable domain, rest sourced from reference TRBV19 and TRBJ1-5, is DGGITQSPKYLFRKEGQNVTLSCEQNLNHDAMYWYRQDPGQGLRLIYYSQIVNDFQKGDIAEGYSVSREKKESFPLTVTSAQKNPTAFYLCATQYTGSSNQPQHFGDGTRLSIL.

The V and J genes are TRBV3-1 (or the pseudogene TRBV3-2) and TRBJ1-1; TRBD1 aligns across 10 bases. The junction had 7 bases not matched to a gene; V was cut back by 1 base and J by 5 bases. Germline CDR1 reads LGHDT; CDR2 reads YNNKEL (reference sequence). This CDR3 has 16 residues. The CDR3 nucleotides read TGTGCCAGCAGCCAAGGGACAGGGGGGGAGGCTACTGAAGCTTTCTTT. Its translation: CASSQGTGGEATEAFF.

V usage is TRBV3-1 (or the pseudogene TRBV3-2) and J usage is TRBJ2-7, with 12 bases that match TRBD2. Germline V gene lookup returns CDR1 LGHDT and CDR2 YNNKEL (reference sequence). With V trimmed by 1 base and J by 7 bases, 11 bases remained unmatched. This CDR3 is built from 17 residues. CDR3 sequence (DNA): TGTGCCAGCAGCCAAGCCCCTAGCGGGAGGGCCATTAGGGAGCAGTACTTC. As protein: CASSQAPSGRAIREQYF.

This clone was observed once. This chain joins TRBV6-5 and TRBJ2-3; TRBD2 matches 10 bases. CDR1 and CDR2 (germline): MNHEY, SVGAGI. With V trimmed by 0 bases and J by 3 bases, 3 bases remained unmatched. CDR3 length equals 16 residues. The CDR3 region is CASSYSSGRVTDTQYF. In nucleotides, the CDR3 is TGTGCCAGCAGTTACTCGAGCGGGAGGGTAACAGATACGCAGTATTTT.

This chain joins TRBV14 and TRBJ1-2; unclear D gene. Trimming cost V 0 bases and J 6 bases, with 5 bases left between them. There are 12 residues in the CDR3. Germline-derived CDR1 and CDR2 are SGHDN and FVKESK. DNA of the CDR3: TGTGCCAGCAGCCAAGAGGGAGATGGCTACACCTTC. It specifies CASSQEGDGYTF.

This clone was seen more than once but under ten times. The chain carries TRBV7-9 and TRBJ1-1, with D possibly TRBD1 on 5 matching bases. The CDR3 loop spans 15 amino acids. Germline-derived CDR1 and CDR2 are SEHNR and FQNEAQ (reference sequence). V was cut by 4 bases and J by 2 bases, with 14 bases left in between. CDR3 sequence: CASSSNAGGNTEAFF. The CDR3 DNA follows: TGTGCCAGCAGCTCCAACGCGGGGGGAAACACTGAAGCTTTCTTT.

The chain recombines TRBV10-3 with TRBJ2-1, with 14 bases matching TRBD2. Per germline, CDR1 ENHRY and CDR2 SYGVKD. There are 14 residues in the CDR3. V lost 6 bases and J lost 8; bases outside the gene matches: 3. The CDR3 loop reads CAIRGTSGSDEQFF. The CDR3 region has the DNA TGTGCCATCAGAGGGACTAGCGGGAGTGATGAGCAGTTCTTC.

The chain carries TRBV25-1 and TRBJ2-7, with a possible D match to TRBD1 (6 bases). This CDR3 contains 14 residues. Germline V gene sequence: CDR1 MGHDK, CDR2 SYGVNS. Trimming removed 3 bases from V and 1 base from J, with 10 bases in between. The CDR3 DNA sequence: TGTGCCAGCAGTGAGCCGGACAGTTCCTACGAGCAGTACTTC. Translation: CASSEPDSSYEQYF.